This entry is about one T cell receptor (beta chain). These data belong to a study of blood T cell repertoires in COVID-19. About the research overall: There were acute and convalescent COVID-19 samples, and they came from the United States, Italy and Spain. PBMCs, B-cell-depleted T cells, or T cells provided the cDNA or gDNA that made up the material.

The CDR3 covers 18 residues. CDR1 and CDR2 from the germline V gene are SGHRS and YFSETQ. J was trimmed by 5 bases and V by 1 base; bases with no gene match: 15. Original methodology: Quantification of nucleated cells was approximated via reference gene primer amplification. Using immunoSEQ multiplex PCR, the repertoire was profiled, and TCRdb retains in-frame clones only, with some absent. V and J calls and clone size come straight from that table; D and trimming were deduced from the DNA. This table has 150,000 to 200,000 clones, approximately 84% appearing once. The chain couples TRBV5-1 to TRBJ2-5; 9 bases line up with TRBD2. The source is a man between 18 and 35 years old with active or convalescent COVID-19. The sequenced sample was peripheral blood. For the CDR3, the DNA is TGCGCCAGCAGCTTGTCGGCTAGCGGGAAGCCGGGGGTGGAGACCCAGTACTTC. This encodes CASSLSASGKPGVETQYF.